The T cell receptor (beta chain) described here comes from a study of T cell changes during pregnancy in multiple sclerosis. Germline V lookup: CDR1 SEHNR, CDR2 FQNEAQ (reference sequence). This CDR3 has 15 amino acids. With 2 bases removed from V and 4 bases from J, the gap between germline ends came to 14 bases. Repertoires were generated with immunoSEQ multiplex PCR, while TCRdb's copy carries only in-frame clones and drops some. Of 54,000 or so clones listed, just over 90% are singletons. The sample in question was CD4+ T cells from peripheral blood mononuclear cells, obtained before pregnancy. The V gene is TRBV7-9, the J gene TRBJ1-2, with D tentatively TRBD1 (6 bases). The TCR sequence derives from a female donor with multiple sclerosis, enrolled in a pregnancy study. CDR3 sequence (DNA): TGTGCCAGCAGCTTATCTCGGACAGAGTCCTATGGCTACACCTTC. It specifies CASSLSRTESYGYTF.